This TCR beta chain comes out of a study of a mutant IDH1 vaccine in newly diagnosed glioma. Time point meaning: week 5, during vaccination. Mutant IDH1 20-mer peptide, at 300 ug, made up each vaccine dose, with topical imiquimod. J lost 4 bases, V lost 3 bases, and 7 bases had no gene match. The CDR3 has 17 residues. The germline V gene has CDR1 KGHSH and CDR2 LQKENI. Produced via immunoSEQ multiplex PCR; TCRdb's table is partial and in-frame only. The sample yields about 38,000 clones, around three quarters seen once. With regard to this clone: Antigen unknown.

This receptor was identified in a man aged 40-55 years with glioma. The J gene is TRBJ2-3, the V gene TRBV18; TRBD2 agrees at 13 bases. The sequencing here drew on PBMCs, taken from a glioma patient whose treatment included an IDH1 peptide vaccine. The CDR3 sequence: CASSPSGTSGAADTQYF. As DNA, the CDR3 is TGTGCCAGCTCACCTTCCGGGACTAGCGGGGCCGCAGATACGCAGTATTTT. The full variable domain, in which reference TRBV18 and TRBJ2-3 provide the parts outside the CDR3, is NAGVMQNPRHLVRRRGQEARLRCSPMKGHSHVYWYRQLPEEGLKFMVYLQKENIIDESGMPKERFSAEFPKEGPSILRIQQVVRGDSAAYFCASSPSGTSGAADTQYFGPGTRLTVL.